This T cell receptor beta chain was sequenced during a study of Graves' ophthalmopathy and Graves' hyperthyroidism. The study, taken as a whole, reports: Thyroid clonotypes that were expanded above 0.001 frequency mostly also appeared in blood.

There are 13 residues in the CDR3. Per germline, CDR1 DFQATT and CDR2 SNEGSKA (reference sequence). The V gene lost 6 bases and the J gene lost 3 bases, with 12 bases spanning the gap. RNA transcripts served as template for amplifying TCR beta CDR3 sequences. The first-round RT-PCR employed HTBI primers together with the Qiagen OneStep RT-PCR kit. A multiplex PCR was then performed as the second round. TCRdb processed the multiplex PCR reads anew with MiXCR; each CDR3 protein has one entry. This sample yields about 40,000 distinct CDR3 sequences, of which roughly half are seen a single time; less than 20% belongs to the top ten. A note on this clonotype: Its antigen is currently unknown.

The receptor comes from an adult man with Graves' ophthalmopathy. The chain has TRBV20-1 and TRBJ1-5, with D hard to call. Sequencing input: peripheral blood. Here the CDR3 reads CSAEEAANQPQHF. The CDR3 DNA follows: TGCAGTGCCGAGGAGGCGGCCAATCAGCCCCAGCATTTT.